This record covers a single T cell receptor (beta chain). Its antigen is not identified. Ophthalmopathy was moderately-to-severely active, CAS at least 3, NOSPECS at least 4, lasting under 3 months. These data originate in a study of Graves' ophthalmopathy and Graves' hyperthyroidism. Study findings and constraints: Thyroid clonotypes that were expanded above 0.001 frequency mostly also appeared in blood.

The study amplified TCR beta CDR3 regions using RNA transcripts. The authors performed first-round RT-PCR with HTBI primers and then a second-round multiplex PCR. TCRdb fed the multiplex PCR reads into MiXCR, producing one record per CDR3 protein. The sample consists of about 170,000 distinct CDR3 sequences, roughly 37% of them appearing once. V lost 3 bases to trimming and J lost 3 bases, with 12 bases between them. Germline V gene lookup returns CDR1 DFQATT and CDR2 SNEGSKA (reference sequence). This CDR3 is built from 14 residues. The sample comprised peripheral blood. The chain is built from TRBV20-1 and TRBJ1-5; no clear D gene. The receptor was derived from a woman in her thirties or forties with Graves' ophthalmopathy. CDR3 sequence: CSASKGPPNQPQHF. The CDR3, as DNA: TGCAGTGCTAGTAAAGGCCCGCCCAATCAGCCCCAGCATTTT.